The next 2 T cell receptor beta chains were all read from a single sample in a study of CD8+ T cells in alopecia areata (dated by TCRdb to the late 2010s). Preparation of the library involved the immunoSEQ multiplex PCR assay. For TCR sequencing, RNA was extracted from every sample and reverse transcribed into cDNA to serve as template. Sourced from immuneACCESS, this table was stored by TCRdb with only in-frame sequences that have V and J called. A share of the clones is absent; for the studies checked, an unresolved V gene accounts for under half, and the remainder has no known explanation. This sample has about 97,000 clones in its table, and 41% of those were observed once. Around 1.5% of the sample goes to the ten largest clones. The sample was CD4+ T cells sorted from blood. These receptors were obtained from a human donor with alopecia areata.

The chain uses TRBV25-1 and TRBJ1-2; TRBD1 agrees at 11 bases. Trimming took 4 bases from V and 6 from J; bases not matched to a gene: 4. CDR1 MGHDK and CDR2 SYGVNS come from the germline V gene. The CDR3 totals 14 residues. The CDR3 bases are TGTGCCAGCAGTGGCCGGGACAGGGGGGATGGCTACACCTTC. Its protein is CASSGRDRGDGYTF.

This chain connects TRBV5-1 to TRBJ2-3, with D possibly being TRBD1 (5 bases). The CDR3 consists of 15 residues. CDR1 and CDR2 (germline): SGHRS, YFSETQ. Trimming shortened V by 0 bases and J by 1 base, and 9 bases separated the two germline ends. The chain's CDR3 is CASSLARVGTDTQYF. CDR3 bases: TGCGCCAGCAGCTTGGCCAGGGTGGGCACAGATACGCAGTATTTT.